A selection of T cell receptor beta chains follows, all from one sample in a study of OX40 agonist ivuxolimab in advanced cancers. Sequencing was performed with immunoSEQ multiplex PCR; in TCRdb, only in-frame clones are kept and a portion is missing. The table includes about 50,000 clones, 91% detected once. The sequencing here drew on CD4+ or CD8+ T cells sorted from blood, taken in a trial of the OX40 agonist ivuxolimab. Source of these receptors: an adult with an advanced solid tumor such as melanoma, head and neck, liver or kidney cancer. The CDR3 runs from the conserved cysteine through the conserved F or W. The D gene is left open where the match is weak. The size entry is marked missing in some rows and otherwise reads once, few, many or a size class.

DNA	CDR3	D	size	V	J
TGTGCCAGCAGCATCGCAGGGACCTACGAGCAGTACTTC	CASSIAGTYEQYF	-	-	TRBV7-8	TRBJ2-7
TGTGCCAGCAGCTTAACCGCACCCGGGGAGCTGTTTTTT	CASSLTAPGELFF	-	-	TRBV7-3	TRBJ2-2
TGCGCCAGCAGTGAGTCCACGTGGATAGGGTCTTTCTTT	CASSESTWIGSFF	-	-	TRBV10-2	TRBJ1-1
TGTGCCACCATATGGCTAGCGGGAGCATCCGAGCAGTACTTC	CATIWLAGASEQYF	TRBD2	-	TRBV2	TRBJ2-7
TGTGCCAGCAGTCCAACGACTTGGGGGGCGGACACTGAAGCTTTCTTT	CASSPTTWGADTEAFF	-	-	TRBV25-1	TRBJ1-1
TGTGCCAGCAGTCGAGTAGTCCGAAACTATGGCTACACCTTC	CASSRVVRNYGYTF	-	-	TRBV28	TRBJ1-2
TGTGCCAGCAGCTTTTGGACTCCGAGCTCCTACGAGCAGTACTTC	CASSFWTPSSYEQYF	-	-	TRBV11-2	TRBJ2-7
TGTGCCAGCAGCCCGCTCCCTAGCTCCTACAATGAGCAGTTCTTC	CASSPLPSSYNEQFF	-	-	TRBV7-8	TRBJ2-1
TGCGCCAGCAGCCAAGATTCGGGGTGGACAGTTTACAATGAGCAGTTCTTC	CASSQDSGWTVYNEQFF	-	-	TRBV4-3	TRBJ2-1
TGTGCCAGCAGTTTCCCCTCTAGCGGGTCATACAATGAGCAGTTCTTC	CASSFPSSGSYNEQFF	TRBD2	-	TRBV28	TRBJ2-1
TGTGCCAGCAGCGCGACAGGGGACTATGGCTACACCTTC	CASSATGDYGYTF	TRBD1	-	TRBV7-9	TRBJ1-2
TGCGCCAGCAGCTTGGTGGAGGGACCGAACACTGAAGCTTTCTTT	CASSLVEGPNTEAFF	-	-	TRBV5-1	TRBJ1-1
TGTGCCTGGAGTGTACTCGGCAATGAGCAGTTCTTC	CAWSVLGNEQFF	-	few	TRBV30	TRBJ2-1
TGTGCCAGCAGTGACTCGATCCCCCCCAGCGGACGTCAATCTAGCACAGATACGCAGTATTTT	CASSDSIPPSGRQSSTDTQYF	-	-	TRBV6-4	TRBJ2-3
TGCGCCAGCAGCCAAGTTCCGTTAAATGAGCAGTTCTTC	CASSQVPLNEQFF	-	-	TRBV4-3	TRBJ2-1
TGTGCCAGCAGTGTTTTTGGGCGGGAGGGCCCCGGGGAGCTGTTTTTT	CASSVFGREGPGELFF	TRBD2	-	TRBV2	TRBJ2-2
TGTGCCAGCAGTTTCGATCCCGGGGAGCTGTTTTTT	CASSFDPGELFF	-	-	TRBV28	TRBJ2-2
TGTGCCAGCAGCCCCACGCCAGGGAGGGAAGATACGCAGTATTTT	CASSPTPGREDTQYF	TRBD2	-	TRBV7-3	TRBJ2-3
TGTGCCAGCAGCCAGGTAGCGGGAGGGGGCACAGATACGCAGTATTTT	CASSQVAGGGTDTQYF	TRBD2	-	TRBV4-2	TRBJ2-3
TGTGCCAGCAGCCCGCGGGGGGCGGGAGCAGATACGCAGTATTTT	CASSPRGAGADTQYF	TRBD2	-	TRBV5-4	TRBJ2-3
TGTGCCAGCAGCTTAGCGAGCCGCGGGTTGGGCCAGGGGGCCTACGAGCAGTACTTC	CASSLASRGLGQGAYEQYF	TRBD1	-	TRBV7-6	TRBJ2-7
TGTGCCAGCAGCCCCGGGACAGGGGGAGTGGAGACCCAGTACTTC	CASSPGTGGVETQYF	TRBD1	-	TRBV5-8	TRBJ2-5
TGTGCCAGCAGCTACGGGACCGCGGGCTCACCCCTCCACTTT	CASSYGTAGSPLHF	-	few	TRBV25-1	TRBJ1-6
TGTGCCAGCAGCCCCAGACTAGCGGGGGGGCCAGAAACCGGGGAGCTGTTTTTT	CASSPRLAGGPETGELFF	TRBD2	-	TRBV7-9	TRBJ2-2
TGTGCCACCTGGACTGACAATGAGCAGTTCTTC	CATWTDNEQFF	-	-	TRBV19	TRBJ2-1
TGTGCCAGCAGCTTAGGGATGCGGTACGAGCAGTACTTC	CASSLGMRYEQYF	-	medium-sized	TRBV7-8	TRBJ2-7
TGCAGTGCCCAACTCTACGAGCAGTACTTC	CSAQLYEQYF	-	-	TRBV20-1	TRBJ2-7
TGTGCTAGTGGTCGACAGGGGTCCACCGGGGAGCTGTTTTTT	CASGRQGSTGELFF	TRBD1	-	TRBV12-5	TRBJ2-2
TGCAGCGTTGAAGGCGGGAATCACAATGAGCAGTTCTTC	CSVEGGNHNEQFF	-	-	TRBV29-1	TRBJ2-1
TGTGCCAGCAGCCAAGATTTAACTAGCGGGCCAGATACGCAGTATTTT	CASSQDLTSGPDTQYF	TRBD2	few	TRBV4-2	TRBJ2-3
TGCGCCAGCAGCCCTAGCGGGAGGAGCTCCTACAATGAGCAGTTCTTC	CASSPSGRSSYNEQFF	TRBD2	-	TRBV4-3	TRBJ2-1
TGTGCCAGCAGTTTTATCGCGGGAGGGCCTAACGAGCAGTACTTC	CASSFIAGGPNEQYF	TRBD2	-	TRBV27	TRBJ2-7
TGTGCCACCAGCAGTGCGCTAGGTGCAAGAAATGAAAAACTGTTTTTT	CATSSALGARNEKLFF	-	once	TRBV15	TRBJ1-4
TGTGCCAGCACCCAAACCGAGGGGTTAACTGAAGCTTTCTTT	CASTQTEGLTEAFF	-	-	TRBV27	TRBJ1-1
TGTGCCAGCAGCGGGGACAGGGGGCGACAACGCGACGAGCAGTACTTC	CASSGDRGRQRDEQYF	TRBD1	once	TRBV9	TRBJ2-7
TGTGCCAGCAGCTCAGGAGGAGGGTATGGCTACACCTTC	CASSSGGGYGYTF	-	once	TRBV11-2	TRBJ1-2
TGTGCCAGTACCCGGGACAGGGAGGGAACTAATGAAAAACTGTTTTTT	CASTRDREGTNEKLFF	TRBD1	-	TRBV19	TRBJ1-4
TGTGCCAGCAGCCCCCCCGGAGGGGACGCCTACAATGAGCAGTTCTTC	CASSPPGGDAYNEQFF	-	-	TRBV7-9	TRBJ2-1
TGTGCCAGCAGTTTAGGGACACTCTACGAGCAGTACTTC	CASSLGTLYEQYF	-	-	TRBV6-5	TRBJ2-7
TGTGCCAGCTCACCACCAAGCGGGGGTTCTGGGGAGCTGTTTTTT	CASSPPSGGSGELFF	TRBD2	-	TRBV18	TRBJ2-2
TGTGCCAGCAGCCCAGAGACAGGGGATGAAAAACTGTTTTTT	CASSPETGDEKLFF	TRBD1	-	TRBV5-5	TRBJ1-4
TGTGCCAGCAGCTCGGGAGGAGGTCCCTACGAGCAGTACTTC	CASSSGGGPYEQYF	TRBD2	-	TRBV5-6	TRBJ2-7
TGTGCCACCAGCAGAGATCAAGTTGAAGCTTTCTTT	CATSRDQVEAFF	-	-	TRBV15	TRBJ1-1
TGTGCCAGCAGCTTGCTACAGGGGGACACCATATATTTT	CASSLLQGDTIYF	TRBD1	-	TRBV5-6	TRBJ1-3
TGTGCCAGCTCACCACCCGCGGGAGAAAGCTCCTACGAGCAGTACTTC	CASSPPAGESSYEQYF	TRBD2	-	TRBV18	TRBJ2-7
TGTGCCAGCAGCTTGGAAGGGGGTTTCTGGACTGAAGCTTTCTTT	CASSLEGGFWTEAFF	-	-	TRBV5-4	TRBJ1-1
TGTGCCAGCTCTCCCCTTGGGACTGAAGCTTTCTTT	CASSPLGTEAFF	-	-	TRBV18	TRBJ1-1
TGTGCCAGCAGTCCAGGGGACTCGCATCAGCCCCAGCATTTT	CASSPGDSHQPQHF	-	-	TRBV28	TRBJ1-5
TGTGCCAGCAGTTTAACTGGGGGTGACACTGAAGCTTTCTTT	CASSLTGGDTEAFF	-	-	TRBV27	TRBJ1-1
TGTGCCAGCAGCAAAGCCCCGGGACTAGTCCTCTACAATGAGCAGTTCTTC	CASSKAPGLVLYNEQFF	TRBD2	-	TRBV7-9	TRBJ2-1
TGTGCCAGCATATCCGGGTCCAGCCTCTACAATGAGCAGTTCTTC	CASISGSSLYNEQFF	-	-	TRBV27	TRBJ2-1